The 26 T cell receptor beta chains below were found in one sample sequenced in a study of cytomegalovirus exposure and HLA in healthy donors. The primer mix had 60 Vbeta and 13 Jbeta primers. Here immunoSEQ multiplex PCR was the method, and the copy in TCRdb shows in-frame clones only, minus some. The sample has approximately 100,000 clones, more than 75% seen once. The sample comprised PBMCs. These receptors originate from a woman in her 40s in good health and CMV-seronegative.

This clone was detected only a few times. The chain combines TRBV5-5 with TRBJ1-1; 7 positions match TRBD1. J lost 0 bases, V lost 4 bases, and 3 bases had no gene match. Germline assignment: CDR1 SGHKS and CDR2 YYEKEE (reference sequence). CDR3 length: 14 residues. CDR3 in amino acids: CASSTTGVNTEAFF. As DNA, the CDR3 is TGTGCCAGCAGCACAACAGGGGTGAACACTGAAGCTTTCTTT. Variable domain in full (rest from reference TRBV5-5 and TRBJ1-1): DAGVTQSPTHLIKTRGQQVTLRCSPISGHKSVSWYQQVLGQGPQFIFQYYEKEERGRGNFPDRFSARQFPNYSSELNVNALLLGDSALYLCASSTTGVNTEAFFGQGTRLTVV.

The chain carries TRBV27 and TRBJ1-3; D is perhaps TRBD1 (6 bases). CDR3 length: 16 amino acids. Trimming removed 5 bases at V and 1 base at J, with 15 bases between. Per germline, CDR1 MNHEY and CDR2 SMNVEV (reference sequence). This chain's CDR3 is CASSRSGQGSGNTIYF. CDR3 DNA sequence: TGTGCCAGCAGTCGATCAGGGCAGGGGTCTGGAAACACCATATATTTT.

The chain joins TRBV27 to TRBJ2-7, with unresolved D. The CDR3 spans 13 residues. Per germline, CDR1 MNHEY and CDR2 SMNVEV (reference sequence). Trimming cost V 3 bases and J 5 bases, with 11 bases left between them. This chain's CDR3 is CASSFEANHEQYF. CDR3 bases: TGTGCCAGCAGTTTTGAAGCGAACCACGAGCAGTACTTC.

J is TRBJ2-2 and V is TRBV6-1; tentatively, D is TRBD1 (5 bases). The V gene's germline CDR1 is MNHNS and CDR2 SASEGT. Trimming took off 5 bases at V and 6 bases at J, with 10 bases between the two ends. The CDR3 extends over 13 amino acids. The CDR3, as DNA: TGTGCCAGCAGTCCCCGGACATCCGGGGAGCTGTTTTTT. Translation gives CASSPRTSGELFF.

This chain links TRBV15 with TRBJ1-4; D unclear. The CDR3 runs to 15 residues. Germline V gene data show CDR1 as LNHNV and CDR2 as YYDKDF (reference sequence). V lost 3 bases to trimming and J lost 4 bases, with 12 bases between them. For the CDR3, the DNA is TGTGCCACCAGCAGGGACTTGGGCGGTAATGAAAAACTGTTTTTT. Its translation: CATSRDLGGNEKLFF.

This clone was counted a single time. This chain joins TRBV11-2 and TRBJ2-1, with TRBD2 identical over 14 bases. Germline lookup yields CDR1 SGHAT and CDR2 FQNNGV. V gave up 5 bases and J gave up 3 bases; unmatched junction bases: 6. The CDR3 contains 17 residues. The CDR3: CASSLTSGRASYNEQFF. The DNA of the CDR3 is TGTGCCAGCAGCCTGACTAGCGGGAGGGCAAGCTACAATGAGCAGTTCTTC.

With regard to this clone: In the same sample, other DNA sequences code for this CDR3. The genes are TRBV11-2 and TRBJ2-7; possibly TRBD1 for D (7 bases). Trimming left V 3 bases short and J 3 bases short, with 12 bases between. In germline, CDR1 is SGHAT, CDR2 FQNNGV. The CDR3 is made up of 14 amino acids. The CDR3 coding sequence is TGTGCCAGCAGCTTGGGGCAGGGGGGCTACGAGCAGTACTTC. Its translation is CASSLGQGGYEQYF.

This clone turned up a few times. The chain couples TRBV19 to TRBJ2-7, with 8 bases fitting TRBD1. This CDR3 is built from 14 residues. Trimming took 6 bases from V and 1 from J; bases not matched to a gene: 5. Germline V CDR1 and CDR2: LNHDA, SQIVND (reference sequence). The CDR3 here is CASRTGVDSYEQYF. The CDR3 DNA sequence: TGTGCCAGTAGGACAGGGGTCGATTCCTACGAGCAGTACTTC.

The J gene is TRBJ1-1, the V gene TRBV7-8; no definite D call. The germline V gene has CDR1 SGHVS and CDR2 FQNEAQ. This CDR3 is 13 amino acids long. The ends were cut back, 7 bases at V and 7 bases at J, with 16 bases in the middle. The CDR3 sequence: CASTPLRRDEAFF. The CDR3, as DNA: TGTGCCAGCACCCCCCTCCGACGGGATGAAGCTTTCTTT.

The rearrangement joins TRBV6-1 to TRBJ2-5; TRBD2 matches at 9 bases. The end of the DNA fits TRBJ2-7 better, so the J call may be wrong. The CDR3 has 15 residues. CDR1 is MNHNS and CDR2 is SASEGT in the germline V gene. CDR3 DNA sequence: TGTGCCAGCAGTGAAGCAGCGGGAGGCTCCTACGAGCAGTACTTC. It translates to CASSEAAGGSYEQYF.

V is TRBV6-5 and J is TRBJ2-7, with D possibly matching TRBD1 (6 bases). The V gene lost 4 bases and the J gene lost 3 bases, with 16 bases spanning the gap. This CDR3 has 15 residues. Germline V gives CDR1 MNHEY, CDR2 SVGAGI. The CDR3 loop is CASSSPGTTHYEQYF. Written as DNA, the CDR3 is TGTGCCAGCAGTTCCCCAGGGACAACCCACTACGAGCAGTACTTC.

The chain is built from TRBV20-1 and TRBJ2-1; D perhaps matches TRBD1 (7 bases). Germline values: CDR1 DFQATT, CDR2 SNEGSKA (reference sequence). There are 10 residues in the CDR3. V gave up 5 bases and J gave up 15 bases, with 14 bases separating them. This CDR3 reads CSAQGEVLFF. DNA for the CDR3: TGCAGTGCTCAGGGGGAGGTCTTGTTCTTC.

This clone was detected a few times. V gene TRBV7-2 combines with J gene TRBJ2-6; D unclear. Trimming pared 3 bases from V and 0 bases from J, leaving 3 bases between. The CDR3 sequence is 14 residues long. Per germline, CDR1 SGHTA and CDR2 FQGNSA. The CDR3 nucleotides read TGTGCCAGCAGCTTCAGCTCTGGGGCCAACGTCCTGACTTTC. Protein sequence: CASSFSSGANVLTF.

In regard to this clone: Relative to the germline gene, one junction end is altered; a read error may explain this. V and J are TRBV7-7 and TRBJ2-5; 7 nucleotides line up with TRBD1. Per germline, CDR1 SSHAT and CDR2 FNYEAQ (reference sequence). This CDR3 region has 14 residues. The CDR3 region is CASSLVPGGETQYF. In DNA, the CDR3 is TGTGCTAGCAGCTTAGTACCAGGGGGAGAGACCCAGTACTTC.

This rearrangement joins TRBV18 to TRBJ1-4; D unclear. CDR1 and CDR2 (germline): KGHSH, LQKENI. CDR3 size: 15 residues. The V and J ends lost 2 bases and 8 bases respectively, with 15 bases between them. The CDR3 reads CASSPGRDPREKLFF. The CDR3, as DNA: TGTGCCAGCTCACCAGGGAGGGATCCGAGGGAAAAACTGTTTTTT.

This clone appeared once. The rearrangement uses TRBV9 and TRBJ1-5; D ambiguous. This CDR3 spans 14 amino acids. The germline V and J ends were trimmed by 7 bases and 3 bases, with 14 bases remaining between them. The V gene's germline CDR1 is SGDLS and CDR2 YYNGEE. The DNA for the CDR3 is TGTGCCAGCTCCTTGGGGAGGGACAATCAGCCCCAGCATTTT. It yields the protein CASSLGRDNQPQHF.

This sequence joins TRBV7-8 and TRBJ1-1; D is unclear. The V end lost 3 bases, the J end lost 7 bases, and 9 bases lay between the germline ends. Germline V CDR1 and CDR2: SGHVS, FQNEAQ. CDR3 length equals 12 residues. The CDR3: CASSLIGDEAFF. In DNA, the CDR3 is TGTGCCAGCAGCTTGATCGGAGATGAAGCTTTCTTT.

The rearrangement links TRBV4-3 to TRBJ1-3, with D possibly being TRBD1 (5 bases). V lost 0 bases and J lost 0, with 12 bases in between. The CDR3 is made up of 17 amino acids. Germline V gene sequence: CDR1 LGHNA, CDR2 YSLEER. CDR3 in DNA: TGCGCCAGCAGCCAAGATCTCGGGGGAAACTCTGGAAACACCATATATTTT. The encoded protein is CASSQDLGGNSGNTIYF.

The rearrangement uses TRBV27 and TRBJ1-1; weak D call: TRBD1 (6 bases). Germline lookup yields CDR1 MNHEY and CDR2 SMNVEV (reference sequence). The CDR3 loop spans 14 amino acids. Trimming removed 4 bases at V and 4 bases at J, with 13 bases between. Written as DNA, the CDR3 is TGTGCCAGCAGTTCCACCACAGGGTTCACTGAAGCTTTCTTT. This codes for CASSSTTGFTEAFF.

The chain is built from TRBV11-2 and TRBJ1-5; D is undetermined. Germline V gives CDR1 SGHAT, CDR2 FQNNGV. The CDR3 runs 13 residues. V was clipped by 3 bases and J by 5 bases, with 8 bases between them. CDR3 in amino acids: CASSFDRDQPQHF. In nucleotides, the CDR3 is TGTGCCAGCAGCTTTGACCGGGATCAGCCCCAGCATTTT.

Comment on this clone: It is likely a read error, because the conserved phenylalanine at the end of the CDR3 is missing. Because the CDR3's place on the DNA is in doubt, the DNA is left out and the CDR3 is given as listed by TCRdb. V is TRBV28 and J is TRBJ2-7; the table's D call of TRBD2 was not tested on the DNA. CDR1 is MDHEN and CDR2 is SYDVKM in the germline V gene. The CDR3 totals 18 residues, both ends included. CDR3 sequence reads: CASSPHLGTERLAGGTCL.

The chain couples TRBV7-8 to TRBJ1-1; D is undetermined. In germline, CDR1 is SGHVS, CDR2 FQNEAQ. Trimming took 6 bases from V and 0 from J, leaving 20 bases between them. This CDR3 comprises 17 residues. CDR3 DNA: TGTGCCAGCAGTCCCGTTTATAGAGGCATGATGAACACTGAAGCTTTCTTT. This translates into CASSPVYRGMMNTEAFF.

The chain couples TRBV25-1 to TRBJ1-1, with D unclear. Germline CDR1 reads MGHDK; CDR2 reads SYGVNS. The CDR3 consists of 11 residues. The CDR3 DNA is TGTGCTCCACTGCATAACACTGAAGCTTTCTTT. It codes for CAPLHNTEAFF.

In DNA form, the CDR3 reads TGTGCCAGCAGCTTGGGACAGGGGAACTACGAGCAGTACTTC. It yields the protein CASSLGQGNYEQYF. V gene TRBV11-2 combines with J gene TRBJ2-7; 10 positions agree with TRBD1. Per the germline V gene, CDR1 is SGHAT and CDR2 is FQNNGV. The CDR3 loop spans 14 amino acids. V gave up 3 bases and J gave up 3 bases; unmatched junction bases: 2.

The CDR3 here is CASSRIAGSSYNEQFF. The CDR3 DNA is TGTGCCAGCAGTCGTATAGCGGGGTCATCCTACAATGAGCAGTTCTTC. This chain joins TRBV7-3 and TRBJ2-1; 8 bases are shared with TRBD2. Germline assignment: CDR1 SGHTA and CDR2 FQGTGA. V gave up 6 bases and J gave up 1 base; unmatched junction bases: 8. This CDR3 contains 16 residues.

The chain links TRBV11-2 to TRBJ1-2, with D possibly TRBD1 on 6 matching bases. This CDR3 region has 13 residues. The germline gives CDR1 SGHAT, CDR2 FQNNGV. V was trimmed by 10 bases and J by 4 bases, leaving 16 bases between them. CDR3 bases: TGTGCCACCCATGTTCAGGGGCCCTATGGCTACACCTTC. Protein product: CATHVQGPYGYTF.